The 18 T cell receptor beta chains below all came from one sample that was sequenced in a study of shared clonotypes between healthy human individuals. Naive CD8 cells lacked CD45RO, underwent positive selection for CCR7 and left out terminally differentiated effector memory CD45RA+ cells. Sequencing used immunoSEQ multiplex PCR; TCRdb keeps in-frame clones, though not all of them. The data hold about 2,100,000 clones, with about 93% observed a single time. Material for sequencing was naive CD8+ T cells from PBMCs. The receptors come from a man in his late teens or twenties in good health. Some clones in this sample may be carry-over from other donors' samples.

Turning to this clone: Other DNA sequences in this sample translate to the same CDR3. The chain uses TRBV29-1 and TRBJ2-2; D unresolved. Germline CDR1 is SQVTM and CDR2 is ANQGSEA. Trimming took 6 bases from V and 1 from J, leaving 9 bases between them. This CDR3 contains 13 residues. The CDR3 reads CSVLKGNTGELFF. The CDR3 nucleotides read TGCAGCGTACTAAAGGGGAACACCGGGGAGCTGTTTTTT.

The chain joins TRBV28 to TRBJ1-1; TRBD1 aligns across 8 bases. Germline V gives CDR1 MDHEN, CDR2 SYDVKM. Trimming took 3 bases from V and 0 from J; bases not matched to a gene: 9. This CDR3 is 17 amino acids long. The CDR3 coding sequence is TGTGCCAGCAGTTTTGCCCCGACAGGGGCACTGAACACTGAAGCTTTCTTT. This sequence encodes CASSFAPTGALNTEAFF.

This clone was seen just once. The genes are TRBV7-9 and TRBJ2-4, with TRBD1 matching 12 bases. The V and J ends lost 5 bases and 3 bases, in that order; junction bases with no gene match: 14. The germline gives CDR1 SEHNR, CDR2 FQNEAQ (reference sequence). This CDR3 has 19 amino acids. The CDR3 here is CASSTPSSGDRGLKNIQYF. CDR3 bases: TGTGCCAGCAGCACCCCCAGCAGCGGGGACAGGGGGCTCAAAAACATTCAGTACTTC.

The chain recombines TRBV14 with TRBJ2-1, with unresolved D. The CDR3 covers 15 residues. CDR1 SGHDN and CDR2 FVKESK come from the germline V gene. V dropped 1 base and J dropped 7 bases, with 14 bases sitting between them. CDR3 sequence: CASSQAPRPGNEQFF. CDR3 bases: TGTGCCAGCAGCCAAGCCCCCCGGCCGGGTAATGAGCAGTTCTTC.

The genes are TRBV7-8 and TRBJ2-1, with no clear D. Trimming took off 4 bases at V and 9 bases at J, with 10 bases between the two ends. Germline CDR1 reads SGHVS; CDR2 reads FQNEAQ. The CDR3 loop spans 12 amino acids. In DNA, the CDR3 is TGTGCCAGCAGCTCCCCCGCACGTGAGCAGTTCTTC. Encoded protein: CASSSPAREQFF.

In its sample, this clone was seen once. The genes are TRBV4-1 and TRBJ2-7; D is possibly TRBD1 (5 bases). This CDR3 region has 15 residues. The V end lost 0 bases, the J end lost 0 bases, and 9 bases lay between the germline ends. CDR1 MGHRA and CDR2 YSYEKL come from the germline V gene. The CDR3 here is CASSQERQSSYEQYF. The CDR3 coding sequence is TGCGCCAGCAGCCAAGAGAGACAGAGCTCCTACGAGCAGTACTTC.

This clone was seen more than once but under ten times. The chain couples TRBV7-9 to TRBJ1-5; D not resolved. Trimming removed 3 bases at V and 6 bases at J, with 12 bases between. The CDR3 has 14 amino acids. Per germline, CDR1 SEHNR and CDR2 FQNEAQ (reference sequence). Written as DNA, the CDR3 is TGTGCCAGCAGCTTTGGTACAGTCGTTCAGCCCCAGCATTTT. Residues: CASSFGTVVQPQHF.

This clone was observed once. The chain has TRBV27 and TRBJ2-7, with D perhaps matching TRBD2 (6 bases). The CDR3 is 13 residues long. Germline V gene lookup returns CDR1 MNHEY and CDR2 SMNVEV (reference sequence). Trimming removed 7 bases at V and 6 bases at J, with 16 bases between. The CDR3 here is CASTLRIGGEQYF. In DNA, the CDR3 is TGTGCCAGCACCCTCAGGATCGGGGGCGAGCAGTACTTC.

V and J are TRBV4-3 and TRBJ2-7, with D possibly TRBD2 on 7 matching bases. The V gene lost 0 bases and the J gene lost 1 base, with 28 bases spanning the gap. The CDR3 is 21 residues long. From germline, CDR1 is LGHNA and CDR2 YSLEER. The CDR3 region is CASSQDDHRPGGRHISYEQYF. CDR3 sequence (DNA): TGCGCCAGCAGCCAAGATGATCATAGGCCGGGGGGCAGGCACATATCCTACGAGCAGTACTTC.

The rearrangement links TRBV29-1 to TRBJ1-5; 8 bases are shared with TRBD1. The CDR3 has 12 amino acids. V was clipped by 7 bases and J by 6 bases; unmatched bases: 5. Germline V gene sequence: CDR1 SQVTM, CDR2 ANQGSEA. The CDR3 reads CSASGGSQPQHF. CDR3 sequence (DNA): TGCAGCGCTTCAGGGGGCTCTCAGCCCCAGCATTTT.

In this sample, this clone turned up once. V gene TRBV21-1 combines with J gene TRBJ1-4. TRBV21-1 is a documented pseudogene. The CDR3 contains 15 residues. The CDR3 loop is CASSKGGATNEKLFF. The CDR3 DNA follows: TGTGCCAGCAGCAAAGGCGGAGCAACTAATGAAAAACTGTTTTTT.

This sequence joins TRBV19 and TRBJ1-1; a weak D match, TRBD1 (5 bases). From germline, CDR1 is LNHDA and CDR2 SQIVND (reference sequence). The CDR3 sequence is 17 residues long. V was clipped by 10 bases and J by 5 bases, with 29 bases between them. In DNA, the CDR3 is TGTGCCACCTCCGGTCGGGACGACCCAAACTTCAGGACTGAAGCTTTCTTT. It specifies CATSGRDDPNFRTEAFF.

The chain joins TRBV6-5 to TRBJ2-7, with 7 bases that match TRBD1. V was clipped by 6 bases and J by 1 base; unmatched bases: 6. In germline, CDR1 is MNHEY, CDR2 SVGAGI. The CDR3 covers 14 residues. The CDR3 loop reads CASRPRDRSYEQYF. CDR3 DNA sequence: TGTGCCAGCAGACCTAGGGACAGATCCTACGAGCAGTACTTC.

CDR3 DNA sequence: TGTGCCAGCAGCTTGACAGGGGCCTCCTACGAGCAGTACTTC. Protein sequence: CASSLTGASYEQYF. The J gene is TRBJ2-7, the V gene TRBV5-6; 7 nucleotides line up with TRBD1. Germline lookup yields CDR1 SGHDT and CDR2 YYEEEE. This CDR3 spans 14 amino acids. V dropped 1 base and J dropped 0; count of bases not matched to a gene: 1.

Details on this clone: Other DNA sequences in this sample translate to the same CDR3. The chain recombines TRBV6-5 with TRBJ2-2; 7 bases align to TRBD2. From germline, CDR1 is MNHEY and CDR2 SVGAGI. The CDR3 is 15 amino acids. The J segment lost 3 bases and the V segment lost 0 bases, leaving 1 base of the junction unmatched. CDR3 coding DNA: TGTGCCAGCAGTTACTCGGGGAGGGACACCGGGGAGCTGTTTTTT. Translating gives CASSYSGRDTGELFF.

The gene calls are TRBV6-1 and TRBJ2-1; 8 bases are shared with TRBD2. Germline CDR1 MNHNS, CDR2 SASEGT. The CDR3 loop spans 15 amino acids. J lost 7 bases, V lost 10 bases, and 15 bases had no gene match. CDR3 region: CAITPAGVGRNEQFF. For the CDR3, the DNA is TGTGCCATCACCCCAGCGGGAGTGGGTCGGAATGAGCAGTTCTTC.

Regarding this clone: The sample holds other DNA sequences that translate to the same CDR3. The rearrangement uses TRBV9 and TRBJ1-5; no firm D call. The CDR3 has 14 residues. Germline V CDR1 and CDR2: SGDLS, YYNGEE. V lost 0 bases, J lost 7 bases, and 11 bases lay in between. For the CDR3, the DNA is TGTGCCAGCAGCGTAGGGCCCGGAAGGCAGCCCCAGCATTTT. This sequence encodes CASSVGPGRQPQHF.

The genes are TRBV7-9 and TRBJ2-7; 9 bases fit TRBD1. CDR3 length: 18 amino acids. The V segment lost 4 bases and the J segment 5 bases; nucleotides outside the gene matches: 18. The germline gives CDR1 SEHNR, CDR2 FQNEAQ (reference sequence). This chain's CDR3 is CASSSSPGQGTPSNEQYF. CDR3 coding DNA: TGTGCCAGCAGCTCCTCTCCGGGACAGGGTACTCCGTCGAACGAGCAGTACTTC.